These 15 T cell receptor beta chains came from one sample sequenced in a study of naive and memory T cell subsets. These TCRs are of unknown antigen specificity. The study, taken as a whole, reports: A few larger clonotypes appeared in naive repertoires, especially CD8, possibly memory cells re-expressing CD45RA.

Two oligonucleotides, mixed equimolar, formed the beta constant-region primer covering TRBC1 and TRBC2. The ligated cDNA underwent four PCR rounds using SP2 and nested alpha and beta constant-region primers. TCRdb re-called the UMI-ligation and nested PCR reads through MiXCR, storing one row per CDR3 protein. Of around 93,000 distinct CDR3 sequences in the sample, over 9% were seen once. The sequencing sample was made of naive CD4+ T cells from blood. These receptors originate from a human donor in good health.

This chain joins TRBV19 and TRBJ1-2, with a weak D call TRBD1 (5 bases). Germline CDR1 reads LNHDA; CDR2 reads SQIVND (reference sequence). V shed 4 bases and J shed 8 bases, with 14 bases lying between them. This CDR3 spans 13 amino acids. This chain's CDR3 is CASSTPTGNGYTF. In DNA, the CDR3 is TGTGCCAGTAGTACCCCCACAGGAAACGGCTACACCTTC.

The rearrangement joins TRBV24-1 to TRBJ2-5; D is perhaps TRBD2 (6 bases). The CDR3 totals 16 residues. Germline V gives CDR1 KGHDR, CDR2 SFDVKD. Trimming took off 1 base at V and 1 base at J, with 12 bases between the two ends. The CDR3 bases are TGTGCCACCAGTGATTTCCCAGCGGGCAGCCAAGAGACCCAGTACTTC. This codes for CATSDFPAGSQETQYF.

This clonotype has a count of ten or more. This chain links TRBV6-2 or TRBV6-3 with TRBJ2-1; 13 bases are a match to TRBD2. This CDR3 is built from 17 residues. Unmatched junction bases numbered 10, after V lost 11 bases and J lost 0 bases. Germline CDR1 is MNHEY and CDR2 is SVGEGT. CDR3: CAVRTSGGISSYNEQFF. The DNA for the CDR3 is TGTGCCGTACGGACTAGCGGGGGCATAAGCTCCTACAATGAGCAGTTCTTC.

CDR3 protein: CASSLGGGTSTDTQYF. The CDR3 region has the DNA TGTGCCAGCAGCTTAGGCGGCGGTACTAGCACAGATACGCAGTATTTT. The chain has TRBV7-8 and TRBJ2-3; D remains unclear. Germline V gives CDR1 SGHVS, CDR2 FQNEAQ. Trimming removed 1 base from V and 0 bases from J, with 11 bases in between. The CDR3 has 16 residues.

This clonotype was found a few times. The chain recombines TRBV18 with TRBJ2-3; 11 positions agree with TRBD2. This CDR3 has 18 residues. Trimming at V came to 3 bases and at J to 2 bases, leaving 10 bases not matched to a gene. Germline CDR1 and CDR2: KGHSH and LQKENI. The CDR3 region has the DNA TGTGCCAGCTCACCGGGACTAGCGGAAGCATCCTACACAGATACGCAGTATTTT. Translated: CASSPGLAEASYTDTQYF.

The V call is TRBV6-6, the J call TRBJ2-7, with 11 nucleotides matching TRBD2. The ends lost 6 bases at V and 0 bases at J; junction bases unmatched: 4. CDR1 is MNHNY and CDR2 is SVGAGI in the germline V gene (reference sequence). This CDR3 is built from 15 residues. CDR3 region: CASSYTSGSSYEQYF. The CDR3 DNA sequence: TGTGCCAGCAGCTATACTAGCGGGAGCTCCTACGAGCAGTACTTC.

The V call is TRBV7-8, the J call TRBJ2-3, with 11 bases that match TRBD2. CDR3 length: 17 residues. The V segment lost 5 bases and the J segment 1 base; nucleotides outside the gene matches: 8. CDR1 and CDR2 from the germline V gene are SGHVS and FQNEAQ. CDR3: CASSTRKGLAGTDTQYF. The CDR3 DNA reads as TGTGCCAGCAGCACGAGAAAGGGACTAGCGGGCACAGATACGCAGTATTTT.

J is TRBJ2-3 and V is TRBV3-1, with D unresolved. The CDR3 is 13 amino acids. The V and J ends lost 2 bases and 4 bases respectively, with 7 bases between them. Per germline, CDR1 LGHDT and CDR2 YNNKEL (reference sequence). The chain's CDR3 is CASSQRPADTQYF. DNA for the CDR3: TGTGCCAGCAGCCAAAGACCCGCAGATACGCAGTATTTT.

This clonotype was found many times. V usage is TRBV4-3 and J usage is TRBJ1-6, with D possibly matching TRBD1 (6 bases). Germline V gene lookup returns CDR1 LGHNA and CDR2 YSLEER. This CDR3 comprises 17 residues. The V end lost 4 bases, the J end lost 1 base, and 14 bases lay between the germline ends. The CDR3 sequence is CASSLEGGLSYNSPLHF. As DNA, the CDR3 is TGCGCCAGCAGCCTAGAAGGGGGACTGTCCTATAATTCACCCCTCCACTTT.

CDR3 DNA: TGCGCCAGCAGCTCGGGTGCCAGGGGATTTCTTTACGAGCAGTACTTC. This encodes CASSSGARGFLYEQYF. The chain has TRBV5-1 and TRBJ2-7; weak D call: TRBD1 (6 bases). The CDR3 contains 16 residues. Trimming pared 3 bases from V and 4 bases from J, leaving 20 bases between. The germline gives CDR1 SGHRS, CDR2 YFSETQ.

The sample holds many counts of this clonotype. The V gene is TRBV7-2, the J gene TRBJ1-6, with D unclear. Trimming removed 1 base at V and 0 bases at J, with 7 bases between. The CDR3 is made up of 16 amino acids. The germline gives CDR1 SGHTA, CDR2 FQGNSA. The CDR3 bases are TGTGCCAGCAGCTTAGGCAGCAACTCCTATAATTCACCCCTCCACTTT. This translates into CASSLGSNSYNSPLHF.

The chain recombines TRBV14 with TRBJ2-1; unclear D gene. This CDR3 has 15 residues. In germline, CDR1 is SGHDN, CDR2 FVKESK. The V gene lost 1 base and the J gene lost 0 bases, with 7 bases spanning the gap. CDR3 in DNA: TGTGCCAGCAGCCAAGTTGCAAGCTCCTACAATGAGCAGTTCTTC. Residues: CASSQVASSYNEQFF.

The gene calls are TRBV7-3 and TRBJ1-3; 7 nucleotides agree with TRBD1. Germline V gives CDR1 SGHTA, CDR2 FQGTGA. The CDR3 loop spans 14 amino acids. V was clipped by 4 bases and J by 2 bases; unmatched bases: 2. The CDR3 coding sequence is TGTGCCAGCAGCTCGGGACAGCCTGGAAACACCATATATTTT. This gives the protein CASSSGQPGNTIYF.

The chain combines TRBV5-1 with TRBJ2-3, with TRBD2 matching over 9 bases. The germline V gene encodes CDR1 SGHRS and CDR2 YFSETQ. This CDR3 spans 16 amino acids. J gave up 4 bases and V 0 bases, and 6 bases lay outside the gene matches. This chain's CDR3 is CASSLDPAGGPDTQYF. The CDR3 DNA reads as TGCGCCAGCAGCTTGGATCCAGCGGGGGGACCAGATACGCAGTATTTT. Complete variable domain (other parts from reference TRBV5-1 and TRBJ2-3): KAGVTQTPRYLIKTRGQQVTLSCSPISGHRSVSWYQQTPGQGLQFLFEYFSETQRNKGNFPGRFSGRQFSNSRSEMNVSTLELGDSALYLCASSLDPAGGPDTQYFGPGTRLTVL.

This clonotype has at least ten counts. The chain is built from TRBV7-6 and TRBJ1-3; 11 positions match TRBD1. The J segment lost 2 bases and the V segment lost 2 bases, leaving 2 bases of the junction unmatched. CDR1 SGHVS and CDR2 FNYEAQ come from the germline V gene. This CDR3 spans 16 amino acids. CDR3 protein: CASSLSGQGAGNTIYF. CDR3 nucleotides: TGTGCCAGCAGCTTATCGGGACAGGGGGCTGGAAACACCATATATTTT.